Below are 13 T cell receptor beta chains sequenced from a single sample in a study of blood T cells in healthy people across ages (dated by TCRdb to the mid-2010s). The library was built by means of 5' RACE. The sequencing machine was an Illumina HiSeq 2500. The second PCR ran for about 6 to 12 cycles and used a J-beta primer mix along with a sample-barcoded 5' primer. TCRdb trimmed public reads at Q25 via fastp, called clones via MiXCR and kept in-frame beta chains. Records with the same CDR3 protein are collapsed into one entry carrying the most frequent genes and DNA. Present in this sample are 1 million or so distinct CDR3 sequences, under 30% of which were seen just once. Together, the top ten hold 0.75% of the sample. The same data also contributed to another study, on T cells of mothers and their children.

Material: blood. These receptors originate from a girl aged 2 to 10 in good health.

This sequence joins TRBV4-1 and TRBJ2-1; 9 nucleotides align to TRBD2. V was pared by 6 bases and J by 4 bases, with 10 bases of the junction left unmatched. The length of the CDR3 is 16 residues. CDR1 is MGHRA and CDR2 is YSYEKL in the germline V gene. The CDR3 loop reads CASSHLVTSGYNEQFF. The CDR3 DNA follows: TGCGCCAGCAGTCACCTGGTGACTAGCGGATACAATGAGCAGTTCTTC.

This clonotype has just a few counts. A junction end diverges from the germline sequence, so it may reflect a read error. The chain is built from TRBV29-1 and TRBJ2-7, with TRBD1 as a possible D gene (6 bases). CDR1 is SQVTM, CDR2 ANQGSEA, per germline. The CDR3 extends over 15 amino acids. The CDR3 sequence: CSVEGLDSHPYEQYF. The CDR3 DNA is TGCAGCGTCGAAGGGTTGGACAGTCACCCCTACGAGCAGTACTTC.

The chain recombines TRBV5-1 with TRBJ2-2; tentative D call: TRBD1 (5 bases). Germline loops: CDR1 SGHRS, CDR2 YFSETQ. V lost 0 bases and J 7 bases, leaving 7 bases between the germline ends. This CDR3 spans 13 amino acids. CDR3 nucleotides: TGCGCCAGCAGCTTGGGGGGCTACGGGGAGCTGTTTTTT. This gives the protein CASSLGGYGELFF.

The rearrangement links TRBV5-6 to TRBJ2-1; maybe TRBD1 (6 bases). The germline V gene has CDR1 SGHDT and CDR2 YYEEEE. V was trimmed by 4 bases and J by 15 bases, leaving 17 bases between them. The CDR3 loop spans 12 amino acids. The CDR3, as DNA: TGTGCCAGCAGCCGGTGGGGGCGCGAGGGGTTCTTC. This sequence encodes CASSRWGREGFF.

This chain connects TRBV21-1 to TRBJ2-7; the D segment call TRBD1 is taken from the table without a DNA check. TRBV21-1 is tagged as a pseudogene. The CDR3 consists of 13 residues. This chain's CDR3 is CAGASGQGREQYF. For the CDR3, the DNA is TGTGCCGGGGCCTCGGGACAGGGCCGAGAGCAGTACTTC.

This clonotype appeared a few times. V is TRBV20-1 and J is TRBJ2-1; 15 nucleotides line up with TRBD2. CDR1 DFQATT and CDR2 SNEGSKA come from the germline V gene (reference sequence). The junction had 11 bases not matched to a gene; V was cut back by 1 base and J by 4 bases. CDR3 length: 19 residues. CDR3 in DNA: TGCAGTGCTAGAGCGGCCGGGACTAGCGGGGGGTATCCTTACAATGAGCAGTTCTTC. This sequence encodes CSARAAGTSGGYPYNEQFF.

The chain is built from TRBV12-3 or TRBV12-4 and TRBJ2-5; the match to TRBD1 covers 10 bases. This CDR3 is 15 amino acids long. With 7 bases clipped from V and 9 bases from J, the junction kept 14 bases outside the gene matches. As DNA, the CDR3 is TGTGCCAGCACTACCGGGACAGGGGTACTATCGGCCCAGTACTTC. It translates to CASTTGTGVLSAQYF.

The rearrangement joins TRBV7-2 to TRBJ1-1; the D is unclear. The V end was cut by 0 bases, the J end by 1 base, with 9 bases between. Germline V CDR1 and CDR2: SGHTA, FQGNSA. The CDR3 is made up of 15 amino acids. CDR3 nucleotide sequence: TGTGCCAGCAGCTTAGCACTGATAGCGAACACTGAAGCTTTCTTT. Translating it yields CASSLALIANTEAFF.

This rearrangement joins TRBV5-1 to TRBJ1-1; the match to TRBD1 covers 10 bases. The CDR3 sequence is 15 residues long. CDR1 is SGHRS, CDR2 YFSETQ, per germline. V lost 4 bases to trimming and J lost 6 bases; unmatched junction nucleotides: 9. CDR3 protein: CASSTTWDRGAEAFF. Written as DNA, the CDR3 is TGCGCCAGCAGCACCACCTGGGACAGGGGCGCTGAAGCTTTCTTT.

This clonotype appeared a few times. The genes are TRBV11-2 and TRBJ2-5, with 8 positions matching TRBD2. The CDR3 is made up of 15 amino acids. CDR1 is SGHAT and CDR2 is FQNNGV in the germline V gene. After removal of 7 bases from V and 0 bases from J, the junction contained 7 bases not matched to a gene. The CDR3 reads CASTIAGTNQETQYF. Written as DNA, the CDR3 is TGTGCCAGCACCATAGCGGGAACCAACCAAGAGACCCAGTACTTC.

The chain combines TRBV29-1 with TRBJ2-1, with a weak D call TRBD2 (5 bases). Trimming shortened V by 4 bases and J by 4 bases, and 8 bases separated the two germline ends. In germline, CDR1 is SQVTM, CDR2 ANQGSEA. The CDR3 length is 12 residues. Written as DNA, the CDR3 is TGCAGCGTTGTAAGCGGATACAATGAGCAGTTCTTC. Its protein is CSVVSGYNEQFF.

This clonotype was recorded many times. The chain couples TRBV28 to TRBJ2-1, with D hard to call. V lost 5 bases and J lost 4, with 6 bases in between. Germline loops: CDR1 MDHEN, CDR2 SYDVKM. This CDR3 contains 12 residues. CDR3 loop: CASSDAYNEQFF. The CDR3 DNA reads TGTGCCAGCAGTGATGCTTACAATGAGCAGTTCTTC.

This clonotype was counted many times. The chain couples TRBV7-9 to TRBJ2-3; no clear D. CDR1 is SEHNR and CDR2 is FQNEAQ in the germline V gene (reference sequence). V lost 5 bases to trimming and J lost 2 bases, with 5 bases between them. This CDR3 spans 12 amino acids. As DNA, the CDR3 is TGTGCCAGCAGCCGGATCACAGATACGCAGTATTTT. It yields the protein CASSRITDTQYF.